This T cell receptor beta chain is drawn from a study of neoadjuvant anti-PD-1 for oral cavity cancer. Study overall: Before surgery, most patients got three to four biweekly 3 mg/kg nivolumab doses.

Generated by immunoSEQ multiplex PCR, the TCRdb table keeps only in-frame clones and is missing some. The top ten clones hold roughly 3.4% of a sample with about 68,000 clones, 85% of them seen once. This CDR3 has 13 residues. Trimming removed 5 bases at V and 5 bases at J, with 12 bases between. Germline CDR1 and CDR2: SEHNR and FQNEAQ (reference sequence). Time point: after neoadjuvant nivolumab, at surgical resection. Sequences were derived from PBMCs, sampled after nivolumab (anti-PD-1) treatment. The rearrangement links TRBV7-9 to TRBJ2-5; D remains ambiguous. This clonotype was sampled from a person between 40 and 80 years old with oral cavity squamous cell carcinoma. The chain's CDR3 is CASSLREGETQYF. For the CDR3, the DNA is TGTGCCAGCAGCCTTCGTGAAGGGGAGACCCAGTACTTC.